The 24 T cell receptor beta chains below come from one sample, sequenced in a study of beta chain features in type 1 diabetes. These receptors have no identified antigens. Every isolated RNA sample was fully reverse transcribed, so sequencing captured expressed TCRB transcripts. Libraries were prepared by immunoSEQ multiplex PCR; TCRdb keeps only in-frame clonotypes and omits some of them. This table holds over 200,000 clones, roughly 10% found once. General study findings and limits: Shortening that was moderate but significant affected the TCRB CDR3s of Type 1 diabetes patients in all four CD4+ subsets.

Input material: naive CD4+ T cells from blood. These receptors were taken from a man aged 25 to 45 with type 1 diabetes.

The chain has TRBV15 and TRBJ2-5; D gene ambiguous. This CDR3 is 15 amino acids long. From germline, CDR1 is LNHNV and CDR2 YYDKDF (reference sequence). V was shortened by 0 bases and J by 5 bases, with 13 bases between the two germline ends. The DNA for the CDR3 is TGTGCCACCAGCAGAGAAAACTCCGTGCGGGAGACCCAGTACTTC. Encoded protein: CATSRENSVRETQYF.

The sample holds a few counts of this clone. The rearrangement joins TRBV18 to TRBJ2-7; 7 bases are a match to TRBD1. The CDR3 consists of 16 residues. Germline V gene sequence: CDR1 KGHSH, CDR2 LQKENI. Trimming removed 3 bases from V and 0 bases from J; junction bases left unmatched: 8. This CDR3 reads CASSPPGQDRSYEQYF. Here the CDR3 DNA reads TGTGCCAGCTCACCTCCTGGACAGGACCGCTCCTACGAGCAGTACTTC. The whole variable domain, filled in from reference TRBV18 and TRBJ2-7, reads NAGVMQNPRHLVRRRGQEARLRCSPMKGHSHVYWYRQLPEEGLKFMVYLQKENIIDESGMPKERFSAEFPKEGPSILRIQQVVRGDSAAYFCASSPPGQDRSYEQYFGPGTRLTVT.

In this sample, this clone turned up a few times. The chain is built from TRBV12-5 and TRBJ2-3; D not resolved. The CDR3 spans 13 residues. Germline lookup yields CDR1 LGHNT and CDR2 FRNRAP. V lost 2 bases, J lost 1 base, and 4 bases lay in between. The CDR3 DNA reads as TGTGCTAGTGGTTTGCGGGGCACAGATACGCAGTATTTT. Protein product: CASGLRGTDTQYF.

V and J are TRBV7-8 and TRBJ2-3; 11 nucleotides agree with TRBD2. The V and J ends lost 5 bases and 0 bases, in that order; junction bases with no gene match: 13. The CDR3 consists of 19 residues. Germline lookup yields CDR1 SGHVS and CDR2 FQNEAQ. The CDR3 DNA follows: TGTGCCAGCAGCCCAAGACTAGCGGGGAGATGGGAGAGCACAGATACGCAGTATTTT. Translation gives CASSPRLAGRWESTDTQYF. Full variable domain (missing parts from reference TRBV7-8 and TRBJ2-3): GAGVSQSPRYKVAKRGQDVALRCDPISGHVSLFWYQQALGQGPEFLTYFQNEAQLDKSGLPSDRFFAERPEGSVSTLKIQRTQQEDSAVYLCASSPRLAGRWESTDTQYFGPGTRLTVL.

This clone showed up just a few times. This chain connects TRBV30 to TRBJ1-2; weak D call: TRBD1 (6 bases). V gave up 7 bases and J gave up 8 bases, with 20 bases separating them. The CDR3 has 13 residues. Germline CDR1 is GTSNPN and CDR2 is SVGIG (reference sequence). CDR3 protein: CAYRTGRRAGYTF. CDR3 DNA sequence: TGTGCCTACAGAACAGGGCGGCGCGCCGGCTACACCTTC.

V and J are TRBV7-6 and TRBJ2-5; no firm D call. The V and J ends lost 5 bases and 1 base respectively, with 14 bases between them. CDR1 and CDR2 from the germline V gene are SGHVS and FNYEAQ. This CDR3 is built from 15 residues. CDR3 in amino acids: CASSLRWATQETQYF. CDR3 nucleotide sequence: TGTGCCAGCAGCCTACGGTGGGCGACCCAAGAGACCCAGTACTTC.

The CDR3, as DNA: TGTGCCAGCAGCGTAGCTAGGGGGACTAGCGGGGGGTTCACAGATACGCAGTATTTT. Its translation is CASSVARGTSGGFTDTQYF. The J gene is TRBJ2-3, the V gene TRBV9, with 15 bases fitting TRBD2. J gave up 2 bases and V 0 bases, and 7 bases lay outside the gene matches. The germline gives CDR1 SGDLS, CDR2 YYNGEE. CDR3 length: 19 amino acids.

The rearrangement uses TRBV10-3 and TRBJ2-3; 7 nucleotides match TRBD1. The CDR3 length is 13 residues. CDR1 is ENHRY and CDR2 is SYGVKD in the germline V gene. V lost 8 bases and J lost 5; bases outside the gene matches: 7. The CDR3 DNA is TGTGCCATCGCAGGGGGAGAAAGAGATACGCAGTATTTT. Amino acid sequence: CAIAGGERDTQYF.

This clone was recorded a few times. The V call is TRBV5-1, the J call TRBJ2-3; 10 bases line up with TRBD1. The CDR3 is made up of 15 amino acids. The V gene's germline CDR1 is SGHRS and CDR2 YFSETQ. V dropped 4 bases and J dropped 4; count of bases not matched to a gene: 6. CDR3 sequence: CASSGDRGSADTQYF. For the CDR3, the DNA is TGCGCCAGCAGCGGGGACAGGGGAAGTGCAGATACGCAGTATTTT.

This clone came up a few times. V is TRBV28 and J is TRBJ2-5; 9 positions match TRBD2. J was trimmed by 4 bases and V by 3 bases; bases with no gene match: 6. This CDR3 is built from 15 residues. Per the germline V gene, CDR1 is MDHEN and CDR2 is SYDVKM. The DNA of the CDR3 is TGTGCCAGCAGTTTCCAGCGGGGGGCTTCAGAGACCCAGTACTTC. Its protein is CASSFQRGASETQYF.

In this sample, this clone turned up a few times. At one end the junction does not follow the germline gene, possibly because of a read error. This chain joins TRBV4-1 and TRBJ2-3; D may be TRBD2 (6 bases). Germline-derived CDR1 and CDR2 are MGHRA and YSYEKL. The CDR3 loop spans 16 amino acids. CDR3 nucleotide sequence: TGCGCCAGCAGCCAAGATCGGGGGACGGGCACGGATACGCAGTATTTT. Residues: CASSQDRGTGTDTQYF.

Worth noting for this clone: The same CDR3 can be traced to other DNA sequences in this sample. This chain connects TRBV18 to TRBJ1-1; 8 nucleotides agree with TRBD1. V was pared by 6 bases and J by 4 bases, with 4 bases of the junction left unmatched. The CDR3 is 13 residues long. In germline, CDR1 is KGHSH, CDR2 LQKENI. The CDR3 coding sequence is TGTGCCAGCTCCCCGCAGGGGGCCACTGAAGCTTTCTTT. The encoded protein is CASSPQGATEAFF.

The table lists this clone with a few counts. V is TRBV7-9 and J is TRBJ1-5; D gene uncertain. Germline V CDR1 and CDR2: SEHNR, FQNEAQ (reference sequence). The length of the CDR3 is 16 residues. Trimming took 1 base from V and 1 from J, leaving 11 bases between them. The CDR3 sequence: CASSLDGGRSNQPQHF. CDR3 nucleotides: TGTGCCAGCAGCTTAGACGGTGGGAGAAGCAATCAGCCCCAGCATTTT.

This rearrangement joins TRBV27 to TRBJ2-7; D is perhaps TRBD1 (6 bases). This CDR3 region has 12 residues. The ends were cut back, 8 bases at V and 3 bases at J, with 11 bases in the middle. CDR1 and CDR2 from the germline V gene are MNHEY and SMNVEV (reference sequence). The CDR3 nucleotides read TGTGCCAGCCGGCAGGGGATCTACGAGCAGTACTTC. This encodes CASRQGIYEQYF.

This clone was counted a few times. The rearrangement uses TRBV6-5 and TRBJ1-5; D may be TRBD1 (6 bases). The ends were cut back, 2 bases at V and 4 bases at J, with 15 bases in the middle. Germline loops: CDR1 MNHEY, CDR2 SVGAGI. CDR3 length: 16 amino acids. The CDR3 DNA sequence: TGTGCCAGCAGTTACCGGGGTGGAGGACAGAATCAGCCCCAGCATTTT. This encodes CASSYRGGGQNQPQHF.

J is TRBJ2-7 and V is TRBV2; 9 bases fit TRBD2. This CDR3 is 14 amino acids long. V trimming: 4 bases; J trimming: 5 bases; junction bases outside the gene matches: 6. Germline CDR1 reads SNHLY; CDR2 reads FYNNEI. The CDR3 loop reads CASSGGGASNEQYF. For the CDR3, the DNA is TGTGCCAGCAGTGGCGGGGGGGCGTCAAACGAGCAGTACTTC. The full variable domain, completed using reference TRBV2 and TRBJ2-7, is EPEVTQTPSHQVTQMGQEVILRCVPISNHLYFYWYRQILGQKVEFLVSFYNNEISEKSEIFDDQFSVERPDGSNFTLKIRSTKLEDSAMYFCASSGGGASNEQYFGPGTRLTVT.

This clone was detected only a few times. The V and J genes are TRBV11-2 and TRBJ2-7; TRBD1 is a possible D gene (6 bases). This CDR3 comprises 13 residues. Germline loops: CDR1 SGHAT, CDR2 FQNNGV. Trimming shortened V by 5 bases and J by 4 bases, and 12 bases separated the two germline ends. CDR3: CASSPGARYEQYF. CDR3 nucleotides: TGTGCCAGCAGCCCAGGGGCGCGGTACGAGCAGTACTTC. The entire variable domain, with the rest obtained from reference TRBV11-2 and TRBJ2-7, is as follows: EAGVAQSPRYKIIEKRQSVAFWCNPISGHATLYWYQQILGQGPKLLIQFQNNGVVDDSQLPKDRFSAERLKGVDSTLKIQPAKLEDSAVYLCASSPGARYEQYFGPGTRLTVT.

This rearrangement joins TRBV28 to TRBJ1-1, with D tentatively TRBD1 (6 bases). The germline V gene encodes CDR1 MDHEN and CDR2 SYDVKM. This CDR3 has 13 amino acids. Trimming left V 6 bases short and J 6 bases short, with 14 bases between. In nucleotides, the CDR3 is TGTGCCAGCAGCCAAACAGGGCGCGCTGAAGCTTTCTTT. It is translated as CASSQTGRAEAFF.

The chain is built from TRBV28 and TRBJ2-7; TRBD2 matches at 7 bases. With V trimmed by 6 bases and J by 6 bases, 11 bases remained unmatched. CDR3 length equals 14 residues. CDR1 and CDR2 (germline): MDHEN, SYDVKM. CDR3 protein: CASSSNMGLLEQYF. The CDR3 bases are TGTGCCAGCAGCTCAAATATGGGACTACTCGAGCAGTACTTC.

CDR3 sequence: CASSEPAGGPETQYF. Here the CDR3 DNA reads TGTGCCAGCAGTGAACCGGCAGGGGGTCCGGAGACCCAGTACTTC. The rearrangement uses TRBV6-1 and TRBJ2-5; TRBD1 matches at 7 bases. The CDR3 length is 15 residues. J lost 5 bases, V lost 2 bases, and 8 bases had no gene match. Per germline, CDR1 MNHNS and CDR2 SASEGT.

The chain is built from TRBV7-8 and TRBJ1-4; D is unresolved. V gave up 5 bases and J gave up 8 bases, with 24 bases separating them. Germline CDR1 reads SGHVS; CDR2 reads FQNEAQ. This CDR3 has 17 residues. The CDR3 DNA reads TGTGCCAGCAGCCCCGCCATCACTCCGGCCGCACTAGAAAAACTGTTTTTT. As protein: CASSPAITPAALEKLFF.

This clone was observed a few times. The chain has TRBV27 and TRBJ1-6; 9 nucleotides agree with TRBD1. Germline CDR1 reads MNHEY; CDR2 reads SMNVEV (reference sequence). V was pared by 3 bases and J by 10 bases, with 13 bases of the junction left unmatched. This CDR3 contains 17 residues. The DNA of the CDR3 is TGTGCCAGCAGTTTGGTTTCCCGGGACAGGGTCGGATCACCCCTCCACTTT. This gives the protein CASSLVSRDRVGSPLHF.

The V and J genes are TRBV6-5 and TRBJ1-6, with D possibly TRBD1 on 6 matching bases. The V and J ends lost 6 bases and 7 bases respectively, with 10 bases between them. The CDR3 consists of 13 residues. Germline V gene data show CDR1 as MNHEY and CDR2 as SVGAGI. CDR3 protein: CASSLRGNSPLHF. As DNA, the CDR3 is TGTGCCAGCAGCCTCAGGGGCAATTCACCCCTCCACTTT.

This clone was picked up a small number of times. This rearrangement joins TRBV7-3 to TRBJ2-3; D is unresolved. Germline V gives CDR1 SGHTA, CDR2 FQGTGA. The CDR3 consists of 13 residues. The ends were cut back, 5 bases at V and 2 bases at J, with 8 bases in the middle. The CDR3: CASSVYYTDTQYF. As DNA, the CDR3 is TGTGCCAGCAGCGTCTACTACACAGATACGCAGTATTTT.